These 4 T cell receptor beta chains were sequenced from one sample in a study of regulatory T cells in long-lasting Graves disease. With iRepertoire HTBI primers and Arm-PCR of CDR3 regions, TCR beta libraries were built. TCRdb ran MiXCR on the multiplex PCR reads and lists one entry per CDR3 protein. The sample holds about 530,000 distinct CDR3 sequences; more than 15% are singletons and the top ten take about 25%. Time point meaning: newly diagnosed GD, antithyroid drugs for less than 3 months. RNA extracted from PBMCs served as the sequencing template. A further study also used this sample, focusing on T cells in Graves' hyperthyroidism and ophthalmopathy.

This specimen consisted of peripheral blood mononuclear cells (PBMCs), obtained at new diagnosis, from a patient treated with antithyroid drugs. The receptors stem from a woman aged 40-60 years with Graves disease.

In this sample, this clonotype turned up many times. V gene TRBV3-1 combines with J gene TRBJ1-1; D may be TRBD1 (5 bases). The V and J ends lost 1 base and 6 bases respectively, with 12 bases between them. The germline V gene has CDR1 LGHDT and CDR2 YNNKEL (reference sequence). There are 14 residues in the CDR3. CDR3 in DNA: TGTGCCAGCAGCCAAGTGGAGGGGCGGGCTGAAGCTTTCTTT. It is translated as CASSQVEGRAEAFF.

This clonotype turned up a few times. The chain is built from TRBV5-1 and TRBJ1-1; D might be TRBD1 (5 bases). Germline CDR1 SGHRS, CDR2 YFSETQ. This CDR3 contains 13 residues. V was cut by 3 bases and J by 7 bases, with 13 bases left in between. Here the CDR3 reads CASSSQGMGEAFF. CDR3 sequence (DNA): TGCGCCAGCAGCTCGCAGGGCATGGGTGAAGCTTTCTTT.

This clonotype was detected only a few times. This chain links TRBV6-1 with TRBJ2-7; 7 bases are shared with TRBD1. The CDR3 is 15 amino acids. Losses at the gene ends were 6 bases for V and 1 base for J; bases not matched to a gene: 9. Germline V lookup: CDR1 MNHNS, CDR2 SASEGT. The CDR3 DNA reads as TGTGCCAGCAGACCCACCCGGGACAGATCCTACGAGCAGTACTTC. This encodes CASRPTRDRSYEQYF.

The chain recombines TRBV5-1 with TRBJ1-2; D is undetermined. V lost 0 bases, J lost 9 bases, and 6 bases lay in between. The V gene's germline CDR1 is SGHRS and CDR2 YFSETQ. The CDR3 contains 11 residues. DNA of the CDR3: TGCGCCAGCAGCTTGGAAGGAAGCTACACCTTC. Residues: CASSLEGSYTF.